This T cell receptor beta chain was identified in a study of blood T cells in healthy people across ages. Remarks on this clonotype: What it recognizes is unknown.

Germline values: CDR1 MNHEY, CDR2 SMNVEV (reference sequence). Trimming took 3 bases from V and 5 from J, leaving 11 bases between them. The CDR3 is made up of 14 amino acids. A J-beta primer mix and a sample-barcoded 5' primer were used in a second PCR of roughly 7 to 12 cycles. Paired-end reads containing CDR3 totaled no fewer than 2.5 million for each sample. Via MiXCR, TCRdb re-called the 5' RACE reads, giving one row per CDR3 protein. The data contain 1.5 million to 2 million distinct CDR3 sequences, 30% to 35% of them seen just once; the ten biggest clones take up around 10%. Study-wide results and caveats: Shifts in expanded clonotypes may have been confounded by donor CMV status, which was unknown. PBMCs that were unsorted prevented a conclusive naive versus antigen-experienced comparison. Diversity figures derived from one million T cells were judged to underestimate the true value.

The gene calls are TRBV27 and TRBJ2-1; D not certain. The sequenced sample was blood. The source is a woman aged 25 to 39 in good health. The DNA for the CDR3 is TGTGCCAGCAGTTTTACTGGACCCAACAATGAGCAGTTCTTC. Encoded protein: CASSFTGPNNEQFF.